These 24 T cell receptor beta chains were all obtained from the same sample, sequenced in a study of blood T cell repertoires in COVID-19. Measured with immunoSEQ multiplex PCR; TCRdb has only the in-frame clones, and not every one. The sample includes about 68,000 clones, roughly 80% of them seen just once. The sample consisted of peripheral blood. The source of these receptors is a human donor in a cohort sampled during active COVID-19.

This clone was counted only a few times. This chain joins TRBV24-1 and TRBJ2-2, with D possibly matching TRBD1 (6 bases). The CDR3 has 15 residues. Trimming removed 7 bases at V and 4 bases at J, with 15 bases between. CDR1 KGHDR and CDR2 SFDVKD come from the germline V gene. The CDR3 nucleotides are TGTGCCACCAGGCCCAACAGGGTCGCCACCGGGGAGCTGTTTTTT. Its protein product is CATRPNRVATGELFF.

This chain connects TRBV9 to TRBJ1-1, with 11 bases that match TRBD1. The CDR3 has 15 amino acids. Unmatched junction bases numbered 5, after V lost 3 bases and J lost 4 bases. Looked up from germline, CDR1 is SGDLS and CDR2 is YYNGEE. The CDR3 nucleotides read TGTGCCAGCAGCGAGGGACAGGGGGTCATCACTGAAGCTTTCTTT. Translation gives CASSEGQGVITEAFF.

CDR3 in DNA: TGTGCCAGCAGTCCTTTATTCTATAATGAGCAGTTCTTC. Its translation is CASSPLFYNEQFF. The genes are TRBV27 and TRBJ2-1; D remains unclear. The CDR3 is 13 amino acids. V dropped 5 bases and J dropped 7 bases, with 12 bases sitting between them. CDR1 and CDR2 (germline): MNHEY, SMNVEV (reference sequence).

V is TRBV4-3 and J is TRBJ2-5; 7 bases match TRBD2. The CDR3 is 14 residues long. J lost 5 bases, V lost 3 bases, and 6 bases had no gene match. Germline assignment: CDR1 LGHNA and CDR2 YSLEER. CDR3 protein: CASSQRPGGETQYF. CDR3 coding DNA: TGCGCCAGCAGCCAGCGCCCCGGGGGGGAGACCCAGTACTTC.

The chain carries TRBV5-5 and TRBJ1-4; D gene unclear. The CDR3 has 16 residues. Looked up from germline, CDR1 is SGHKS and CDR2 is YYEKEE (reference sequence). V was pared by 4 bases and J by 13 bases, with 26 bases between. Written as DNA, the CDR3 is TGTGCCAGCAGCCCGATCATCGGCCCCGCGGGTGGAACACTGTTTTTT. It codes for CASSPIIGPAGGTLFF.

The chain carries TRBV6-6 and TRBJ2-2, with a weak D call TRBD2 (5 bases). In germline, CDR1 is MNHNY, CDR2 SVGAGI (reference sequence). Trimming stripped 0 bases from V and 1 base from J, with 9 bases between. The CDR3 totals 16 residues. This CDR3 is CASSYSKSGNTGELFF. CDR3 nucleotides: TGTGCCAGCAGTTACTCGAAAAGCGGGAACACCGGGGAGCTGTTTTTT.

The sample holds many counts of this clone. The chain joins TRBV7-9 to TRBJ1-1; 7 bases line up with TRBD1. Germline CDR1 reads SEHNR; CDR2 reads FQNEAQ (reference sequence). This CDR3 contains 15 residues. Unmatched junction bases numbered 11, after V lost 4 bases and J lost 6 bases. The CDR3 nucleotides are TGTGCCAGCAGCTCCCCAGAGGGGGCGTCGGCTGAAGCTTTCTTT. Its protein is CASSSPEGASAEAFF.

The V call is TRBV6-2 or TRBV6-3, the J call TRBJ2-2; 8 nucleotides align to TRBD2. The ends lost 4 bases at V and 0 bases at J; junction bases unmatched: 13. The CDR3 has 19 amino acids. Germline assignment: CDR1 MNHEY and CDR2 SVGEGT. CDR3 coding DNA: TGTGCCAGCAGTTCGCGGGGGGACCTATTAATGGCGAACACCGGGGAGCTGTTTTTT. Its protein is CASSSRGDLLMANTGELFF.

V gene TRBV2 combines with J gene TRBJ2-4; 7 nucleotides line up with TRBD2. Looked up from germline, CDR1 is SNHLY and CDR2 is FYNNEI. V was pared by 8 bases and J by 13 bases, with 11 bases of the junction left unmatched. The length of the CDR3 is 12 residues. CDR3 bases: TGTGCCAGCCAGATTACTCCGGGACTACAGTACTTC. Its translation is CASQITPGLQYF.

The CDR3 sequence: CATQRQGTSYEQYF. The CDR3 DNA is TGTGCCACCCAGAGGCAGGGGACGTCCTACGAGCAGTACTTC. The chain couples TRBV6-5 to TRBJ2-7, with D possibly being TRBD1 (6 bases). This CDR3 region has 14 residues. The ends were cut back, 10 bases at V and 1 base at J, with 17 bases in the middle. Looked up from germline, CDR1 is MNHEY and CDR2 is SVGAGI.

The chain combines TRBV14 with TRBJ2-7; 7 positions agree with TRBD1. Germline V lookup: CDR1 SGHDN, CDR2 FVKESK. With 1 base clipped from V and 3 bases from J, the junction kept 9 bases outside the gene matches. The CDR3 runs 16 residues. The chain's CDR3 is CASSQVGAQGVYEQYF. In DNA form, the CDR3 reads TGTGCCAGCAGCCAAGTAGGAGCTCAGGGGGTCTACGAGCAGTACTTC.

V gene TRBV19 combines with J gene TRBJ1-5; 8 bases agree with TRBD1. With 4 bases clipped from V and 14 bases from J, the junction kept 13 bases outside the gene matches. CDR3 length: 14 residues. CDR1 is LNHDA and CDR2 is SQIVND in the germline V gene (reference sequence). The CDR3 here is CASSKGQVPAAEHF. CDR3 nucleotides: TGTGCCAGTAGTAAGGGACAGGTCCCGGCGGCGGAGCATTTT. The variable domain in full, completed from reference TRBV19 and TRBJ1-5, reads DGGITQSPKYLFRKEGQNVTLSCEQNLNHDAMYWYRQDPGQGLRLIYYSQIVNDFQKGDIAEGYSVSREKKESFPLTVTSAQKNPTAFYLCASSKGQVPAAEHFGDGTRLSIL.

This chain connects TRBV6-2 or TRBV6-3 to TRBJ2-1; 7 positions agree with TRBD2. The CDR3 is 15 amino acids. V gave up 2 bases and J gave up 4 bases; unmatched junction bases: 5. Per germline, CDR1 MNHEY and CDR2 SVGEGT. This CDR3 is CASSYPGGSYNEQFF. CDR3 coding DNA: TGTGCCAGCAGTTACCCTGGCGGGAGTTACAATGAGCAGTTCTTC.

The J gene is TRBJ2-5, the V gene TRBV7-2; D ambiguous. The V gene's germline CDR1 is SGHTA and CDR2 FQGNSA. V shed 1 base and J shed 1 base, with 10 bases lying between them. This CDR3 spans 15 amino acids. CDR3 loop: CASSLVAVAQETQYF. The CDR3, as DNA: TGTGCCAGCAGCTTAGTTGCGGTGGCCCAAGAGACCCAGTACTTC.

The rearrangement uses TRBV11-2 and TRBJ2-3; D ambiguous. This CDR3 has 13 amino acids. V lost 10 bases to trimming and J lost 1 base, with 12 bases between them. Germline V lookup: CDR1 SGHAT, CDR2 FQNNGV. The CDR3 DNA is TGTGCCACCGGGTACTCTGGCACAGATACGCAGTATTTT. This translates into CATGYSGTDTQYF. The full variable domain, with the rest looked up from reference TRBV11-2 and TRBJ2-3, is EAGVAQSPRYKIIEKRQSVAFWCNPISGHATLYWYQQILGQGPKLLIQFQNNGVVDDSQLPKDRFSAERLKGVDSTLKIQPAKLEDSAVYLCATGYSGTDTQYFGPGTRLTVL.

The rearrangement joins TRBV5-1 to TRBJ1-2; D is perhaps TRBD1 (6 bases). Trimming took off 5 bases at V and 3 bases at J, with 20 bases between the two ends. CDR1 is SGHRS, CDR2 YFSETQ, per germline. The CDR3 spans 16 residues. CDR3: CASSPSGHRGDYGYTF. Here the CDR3 DNA reads TGCGCCAGCAGTCCATCGGGACACCGGGGGGACTATGGCTACACCTTC.

The rearrangement uses TRBV19 and TRBJ2-1, with D maybe TRBD1 (5 bases). The V and J ends lost 1 base and 15 bases respectively, with 19 bases between them. Germline CDR1 and CDR2: LNHDA and SQIVND (reference sequence). This CDR3 spans 14 amino acids. CDR3 nucleotides: TGTGCCAGTAGTATAGGGCAGGGCTTCAGCAATGTGTTCTTC. As protein: CASSIGQGFSNVFF.

The chain carries TRBV9 and TRBJ2-2, with TRBD1 identical over 8 bases. Germline CDR1 reads SGDLS; CDR2 reads YYNGEE. Germline trimming cut 4 bases from V and 8 bases from J; bases unmatched to any gene: 13. The CDR3 consists of 16 residues. The CDR3 protein is CASSFTDRGNNGELFF. In DNA, the CDR3 is TGTGCCAGCAGCTTTACAGACAGGGGCAACAATGGGGAGCTGTTTTTT. Full variable domain (rest looked up from reference TRBV9 and TRBJ2-2): DSGVTQTPKHLITATGQRVTLRCSPRSGDLSVYWYQQSLDQGLQFLIQYYNGEERAKGNILERFSAQQFPDLHSELNLSSLELGDSALYFCASSFTDRGNNGELFFGEGSRLTVL.

The chain couples TRBV5-4 to TRBJ2-3; tentatively, D is TRBD2 (6 bases). In germline, CDR1 is SGHNT, CDR2 YYREEE (reference sequence). The CDR3 runs 16 residues. V lost 0 bases, J lost 6 bases, and 17 bases lay in between. The CDR3 sequence is CASSLGLVGSGDTQYF. CDR3 bases: TGTGCCAGCAGCTTGGGGCTAGTCGGGAGTGGTGATACGCAGTATTTT.

This clone was observed a few times. The rearrangement uses TRBV5-1 and TRBJ2-6; possible D gene TRBD2, 6 bases. The V gene's germline CDR1 is SGHRS and CDR2 YFSETQ. CDR3 length equals 14 residues. The V gene lost 4 bases and the J gene lost 4 bases, with 9 bases spanning the gap. The CDR3 DNA sequence: TGCGCCAGCAGCCGGGACTTAGGGGCCAACGTCCTGACTTTC. Translated, it gives CASSRDLGANVLTF.

The chain joins TRBV11-3 to TRBJ2-3; 7 bases are a match to TRBD1. With V trimmed by 4 bases and J by 0 bases, 7 bases remained unmatched. Germline lookup yields CDR1 SGHNT and CDR2 YENEEA. The CDR3 consists of 16 residues. The CDR3 sequence: CASSSRTGASTDTQYF. The CDR3 DNA reads TGTGCCAGCAGCTCGAGGACAGGCGCTAGCACAGATACGCAGTATTTT.

This clone was detected once. This rearrangement joins TRBV4-3 to TRBJ2-2, with 7 nucleotides matching TRBD2. From germline, CDR1 is LGHNA and CDR2 YSLEER. The CDR3 sequence is 19 residues long. The trim removed 0 bases at V and 5 bases at J, leaving 15 bases unmatched. The CDR3 DNA reads TGCGCCAGCAGCCAAGATAGGAACGGGAGGTCCTGGGGGACCGGGGAGCTGTTTTTT. Translating gives CASSQDRNGRSWGTGELFF.

In its sample, this clone was seen a few times. This chain links TRBV19 with TRBJ2-6, with 9 bases identical to TRBD1. The CDR3 loop spans 17 amino acids. Per germline, CDR1 LNHDA and CDR2 SQIVND (reference sequence). V trimming: 4 bases; J trimming: 1 base; junction bases outside the gene matches: 5. The CDR3 DNA sequence: TGTGCCAGTAGTACCGGGACAGGGTGGTCTGGGGCCAACGTCCTGACTTTC. This codes for CASSTGTGWSGANVLTF. Together with reference TRBV19 and TRBJ2-6, the CDR3 gives the full variable domain: DGGITQSPKYLFRKEGQNVTLSCEQNLNHDAMYWYRQDPGQGLRLIYYSQIVNDFQKGDIAEGYSVSREKKESFPLTVTSAQKNPTAFYLCASSTGTGWSGANVLTFGAGSRLTVL.

This chain joins TRBV12-5 and TRBJ2-7, with a tentative D call TRBD2 (5 bases). CDR1 and CDR2 (germline): LGHNT, FRNRAP. Trimming pared 6 bases from V and 2 bases from J, leaving 29 bases between. The CDR3 is 19 residues long. The DNA of the CDR3 is TGTGCTAGTGGACTTAGCGATTGGACTTCCAAGGTGGGTCCCTACGAGCAGTACTTC. Translating it yields CASGLSDWTSKVGPYEQYF.